This T cell receptor (beta chain) originates from a study of T cells in tuberculosis. CDR3 length: 17 residues. Germline V gene lookup returns CDR1 LGHNA and CDR2 YNFKEQ. Trimming pared 1 base from V and 7 bases from J, leaving 19 bases between. The method was immunoSEQ multiplex PCR; TCRdb's version includes in-frame clones alone and lacks a portion of them. The sample holds approximately 31,000 clones, around 95% seen once. This rearrangement joins TRBV4-2 to TRBJ2-2, with TRBD2 as a possible D gene (7 bases). This receptor was identified in a donor between 10 and 35 years old with latent tuberculosis or without tuberculosis infection. Sequences were obtained from PBMCs. The CDR3 sequence is CASSQVSFGGGVGELFF. CDR3 DNA: TGTGCCAGCAGCCAAGTTTCGTTTGGCGGGGGCGTCGGGGAGCTGTTTTTT.